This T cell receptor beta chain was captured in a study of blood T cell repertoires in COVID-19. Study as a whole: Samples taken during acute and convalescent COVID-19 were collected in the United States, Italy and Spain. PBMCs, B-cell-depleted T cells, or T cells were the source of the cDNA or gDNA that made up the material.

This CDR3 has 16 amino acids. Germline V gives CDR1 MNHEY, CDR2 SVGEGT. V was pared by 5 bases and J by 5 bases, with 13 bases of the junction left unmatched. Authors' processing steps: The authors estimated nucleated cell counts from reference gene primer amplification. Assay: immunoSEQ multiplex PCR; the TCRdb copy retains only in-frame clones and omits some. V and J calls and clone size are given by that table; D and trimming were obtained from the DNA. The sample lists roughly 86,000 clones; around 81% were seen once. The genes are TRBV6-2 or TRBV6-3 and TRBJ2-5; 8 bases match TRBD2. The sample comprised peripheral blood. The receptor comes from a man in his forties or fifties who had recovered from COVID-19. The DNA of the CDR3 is TGTGCCAGCAGTGAGCGCCGGCGGGGGGCCTTGGAGACCCAGTACTTC. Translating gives CASSERRRGALETQYF.